This T cell receptor beta chain came from a study of blood T cell repertoires in COVID-19. Across the whole study: Donors in the United States, Italy and Spain gave samples during acute or convalescent COVID-19. T cells, B-cell-depleted T cells, or PBMCs supplied cDNA or gDNA.

Per the original methods: Amplification with reference gene primers provided the estimates of nucleated cell counts. Repertoires were generated with immunoSEQ multiplex PCR, while TCRdb's copy carries only in-frame clones and drops some. V, J and clone size reflect that table, while D and trimming were determined from the DNA. The sample includes roughly 24,000 clones, roughly 92% of them seen just once. Trimming shortened V by 0 bases and J by 0 bases, and 6 bases separated the two germline ends. There are 14 residues in the CDR3. Germline CDR1 reads SGHRS; CDR2 reads YFSETQ. This TCR derives from a human donor in a cohort sampled during active COVID-19. Sequencing input: peripheral blood. The rearrangement joins TRBV5-1 to TRBJ1-1; TRBD1 might be the D (5 bases). CDR3 DNA sequence: TGCGCCAGCAGCTTGGACAGGATGAACACTGAAGCTTTCTTT. Residues: CASSLDRMNTEAFF.